The rows below give T cell receptor beta chains drawn from one sample of a study of neurological immune-mediated disorders. TCRdb itself ran the 5' RACE reads through MiXCR, one entry per CDR3 protein. The repertoire holds approximately 80,000 distinct CDR3 sequences, with over 4.5% as singletons. Sequencing was carried out using PBMCs. The receptors were gathered from a woman aged 55 to 70 with multiple sclerosis. The CDR3 runs from the conserved cysteine through the conserved F or W. Each record gives: clone size, J gene, V gene, D gene, CDR3 DNA, CDR3 protein. A D gene is named only where the DNA matches it firmly. A row's size may be missing; if present it is once, few, many or a size class.

many,TRBJ2-7,TRBV6-5,.,TGTGCCGTGGGTTTGTCGGCAGGGCGTTCCGCTCAGTACTTC,CAVGLSAGRSAQYF
many,TRBJ1-1,TRBV6-1,.,TGTGCCAGCAATGGCCCTGAAGCTTTCTTT,CASNGPEAFF
many,TRBJ1-1,TRBV28,TRBD1,TGTGCCAGCAGTCTCCCTCCGGGACAGGTGAACACTGAAGCTTTCTTT,CASSLPPGQVNTEAFF
many,TRBJ2-7,TRBV6-5,.,TGTGCCAGCAGTTACAGGGGCTCCTACGAGCAGTACTTC,CASSYRGSYEQYF
many,TRBJ2-1,TRBV4-1,.,TGCGCCAGCAGCCCCGCCCGATTCCAGATTCCGGGGTCGAGCTCCTACAATGAGCAGTTCTTC,CASSPARFQIPGSSSYNEQFF
many,TRBJ2-7,TRBV5-1,.,TGCGCCAGCAGCCCCCAGACGACCGGCCCCTACGAGCAGTACTTC,CASSPQTTGPYEQYF
.,TRBJ2-1,TRBV14,TRBD1,TGTGCCAGCAGTGTACAGGGGGCTTGGGATGAGCAGTTCTTC,CASSVQGAWDEQFF
medium-sized,TRBJ1-5,TRBV20-1,.,TGCAGTGCTCCCTACCGAGGGACAAATCAGCCCCAGCATTTT,CSAPYRGTNQPQHF
many,TRBJ1-2,TRBV20-1,.,TGCAGTGCTAGGAAGGACACTAACTATGGCTACACCTTC,CSARKDTNYGYTF
many,TRBJ1-1,TRBV9,.,TGTGCCAGCAGCCTAAGACAGTACCACACTGAAGCTTTCTTT,CASSLRQYHTEAFF
many,TRBJ1-1,TRBV7-2,TRBD1,TGTGCCAGCAGCTTAGCATGGACAGGGACGGGTGAAGCTTTCTTT,CASSLAWTGTGEAFF
many,TRBJ2-3,TRBV5-1,.,TGCGCCAGCAGCTACGCTGGGGACCCCACAGATACGCAGTATTTT,CASSYAGDPTDTQYF
many,TRBJ1-4,TRBV15,.,TGTGCCACCAGCAGGCCCGGGACCGAGAATGAAAAACTGTTTTTT,CATSRPGTENEKLFF
many,TRBJ2-4,TRBV5-5,TRBD1,TGTGCCAGCAGCTTGGCACAGGGGGCCTTAGCCAAAAACATTCAGTACTTC,CASSLAQGALAKNIQYF
many,TRBJ1-1,TRBV30,.,TGTGCCTGGAATTTGATCGGCACTGAAGCTTTCTTT,CAWNLIGTEAFF
many,TRBJ2-1,TRBV24-1,.,TGTGCCACCAGTGATTACGGGAACAATGAGCAGTTCTTC,CATSDYGNNEQFF
many,TRBJ2-2,TRBV7-8,.,TGTGCCAGCAGCTTTGTTTCGGCGGGGACCGGGGAGCTGTTTTTT,CASSFVSAGTGELFF
many,TRBJ1-3,TRBV7-8,.,TGTGCCAGCAGCTTATCTGGGCGGTCTCTGGGAAACACCATATATTTT,CASSLSGRSLGNTIYF
many,TRBJ1-2,TRBV5-1,.,TGCGCCAGCAGCCCCCGACCCACAGGGACCTCAAACTATGGCTACACCTTC,CASSPRPTGTSNYGYTF
many,TRBJ2-1,TRBV5-1,.,TGCGCCAGCAGCTTGGGACAGGCTTACAATGAGCAGTTCTTC,CASSLGQAYNEQFF
many,TRBJ1-1,TRBV28,TRBD1,TGTGCCAGCAGTACGCCCGCAGGGGGGAAGAACACTGAAGCTTTCTTT,CASSTPAGGKNTEAFF
many,TRBJ1-6,TRBV18,.,TGTGCCAGCTCACCGGCAGCAGTCTATAATTCACCCCTCCACTTT,CASSPAAVYNSPLHF
many,TRBJ2-1,TRBV5-5,.,TGTGCCAGCAGCGCAGGGAATGAGCAGTTCTTC,CASSAGNEQFF
many,TRBJ2-4,TRBV7-2,TRBD1,TGTGCCAGCAGCCAACACAGGGGGCGGGCCAAAAACATTCAGTACTTC,CASSQHRGRAKNIQYF
many,TRBJ1-1,TRBV6-5,.,TGTGCCAGCAGTACCAGAACAGGAAACACTGAAGCTTTCTTT,CASSTRTGNTEAFF
few,TRBJ1-6,TRBV21-1,.,TGTGCCAGCAGCACGGCTTTAATTACAGGGAATTCACCCCTCCACTTT,CASSTALITGNSPLHF
many,TRBJ1-2,TRBV15,TRBD1,TGTGCCACCAGCAGAGATCAGGGCAGGGGGCATTACTATGGCTACACCTTC,CATSRDQGRGHYYGYTF
.,TRBJ1-2,TRBV12-3/TRBV12-4,.,TGTGCCAGCAGTCTCCGACAGAACTATGGCTACACCTTC,CASSLRQNYGYTF
many,TRBJ1-4,TRBV20-1,.,TGCAGTGCTCTCCGGGGGGGGGATAATGAAAAACTGTTTTTT,CSALRGGDNEKLFF
few,TRBJ2-2,TRBV5-4,.,TGTGCCAGCAGCCTGGAGGGGGCCGTCGGGACCGGGGAGCTGTTTTTT,CASSLEGAVGTGELFF
many,TRBJ1-1,TRBV6-1,.,TGTGCCAGCAGTGTAGGGTACACTGAAGCTTTCTTT,CASSVGYTEAFF
many,TRBJ1-4,TRBV4-2,.,TGTGCCAGCAGCCAAAAAGGGACGGGGGACGTTGAAAAACTGTTTTTT,CASSQKGTGDVEKLFF
many,TRBJ2-5,TRBV5-1,.,TGCGCCAGCACATTCGGGGGGTCCTGGACGCCCGGAGGGGGGACCCAGTACTTC,CASTFGGSWTPGGGTQYF
few,TRBJ2-4,TRBV5-6,.,TGTGCCAGCAGCAACCGACAGGTTGGGAACATTCAGTACTTC,CASSNRQVGNIQYF
many,TRBJ2-7,TRBV3-1,TRBD1,TGTGCCAGCAGCCTTTTCGGGACAGGGGTTCACGAGCAGTACTTC,CASSLFGTGVHEQYF
many,TRBJ1-2,TRBV24-1,TRBD1,TGTGCCACCAGTGATTGGGGGGACAGGGGGCGAGCCTGTGGCTATGGCTACACCTTC,CATSDWGDRGRACGYGYTF
few,TRBJ1-2,TRBV19,.,TGTGCCAGTAGTATGTATGGGAACTATGGCTACACCTTC,CASSMYGNYGYTF
many,TRBJ1-1,TRBV12-3/TRBV12-4,TRBD1,TGTGCCAGCAGTTTCGGACAGGTGAACACTGAAGCTTTCTTT,CASSFGQVNTEAFF
few,TRBJ2-2,TRBV18,.,TGTGCCAGCTCACCAACGACACTAGCGAACACCGGGGAGCTGTTTTTT,CASSPTTLANTGELFF
many,TRBJ1-1,TRBV3-1,.,TGTGCCAGCAGACGGAGTACTGTGATGAACACTGAAGCTTTCTTT,CASRRSTVMNTEAFF
many,TRBJ1-4,TRBV7-8,.,TGTGCCAGCAGCTTAGGGTGGGGGATCAATGAAAAACTGTTTTTT,CASSLGWGINEKLFF
many,TRBJ1-2,TRBV20-1,TRBD1,TGCAGTGCTAGCGACGACAGGGATTTTGGCTACACCTTC,CSASDDRDFGYTF
many,TRBJ1-1,TRBV5-1,.,TGCGCCAGCAGCTTGAGCCTCAGGGGACGGAACACTGAAGCTTTCTTT,CASSLSLRGRNTEAFF
.,TRBJ2-5,TRBV4-1,.,TGCGCCAGCAGTCAAGTCGGGGCCGGAGAGACCCAGTACTTC,CASSQVGAGETQYF
many,TRBJ2-5,TRBV20-1,TRBD1,TGCAGTGCTATGACAGGGGGCGGAGAGACCCAGTACTTC,CSAMTGGGETQYF
many,TRBJ1-1,TRBV20-1,.,TGCAGTGCTAGTCCGGGAACTATGAACACTGAAGCTTTCTTT,CSASPGTMNTEAFF
many,TRBJ2-5,TRBV10-3,TRBD1,TGTGCCACATCAGACAGGGTAGAGACCCAGTACTTC,CATSDRVETQYF
.,TRBJ2-1,TRBV14,.,TGTGCCAGCAGCATGAGACAAGTGGGGTATGAGCAGTTCTTC,CASSMRQVGYEQFF
many,TRBJ1-1,TRBV12-3/TRBV12-4,TRBD1,TGTGCCAGCAGCCCACCCTGGACAGGGCGTGAAGCTTTCTTT,CASSPPWTGREAFF
many,TRBJ1-2,TRBV6-4,TRBD1,TGTGCCAGCAGTGCCTCGGACAGGACTGGTGGCTACACCTTC,CASSASDRTGGYTF